The 29 T cell receptor beta chains given below trace back to one sample, sequenced in a study of identical twins (TCRdb year 2016). The library was built by means of 5' RACE. Sequencer: Illumina HiSeq 2000. TCRdb redid the processing of the public reads, applying fastp at Q25 and MiXCR, and retained in-frame beta chains. Merged by CDR3 protein, the rows form single entries marked with the most common genes and DNA. A total of hundreds of thousands of distinct CDR3 sequences appear in this sample, roughly 8% of them only once. The ten most abundant clones make up roughly 0.97% of the sample. Separately, the same data were catalogued under a study of yellow fever vaccine responses in identical twins.

The sample taken for sequencing was PBMCs. The origin of the receptors is a woman between 18 and 30 years old in good health.

A few counts support this clonotype. V usage is TRBV5-1 and J usage is TRBJ1-6; D uncertain. The CDR3 contains 14 residues. From germline, CDR1 is SGHRS and CDR2 YFSETQ. Between the trimmed V and J ends, which lost 0 bases and 2 bases, there was a span of 3 bases. The chain's CDR3 is CASSLATYNSPLHF. The CDR3 nucleotides are TGCGCCAGCAGCTTGGCCACCTATAATTCACCCCTCCACTTT. Full variable domain (remainder filled in from reference TRBV5-1 and TRBJ1-6): KAGVTQTPRYLIKTRGQQVTLSCSPISGHRSVSWYQQTPGQGLQFLFEYFSETQRNKGNFPGRFSGRQFSNSRSEMNVSTLELGDSALYLCASSLATYNSPLHFGNGTRLTVT.

This clonotype was counted only a few times. The genes are TRBV11-2 and TRBJ2-2; TRBD2 matches at 8 bases. This CDR3 has 16 amino acids. V was clipped by 1 base and J by 5 bases; unmatched bases: 6. Germline loops: CDR1 SGHAT, CDR2 FQNNGV. The CDR3 coding sequence is TGTGCCAGCAGCTTAGCGGGAGGGAAGGGAACCGGGGAGCTGTTTTTT. Translation gives CASSLAGGKGTGELFF.

There are a few counts of this clonotype. The chain couples TRBV4-2 to TRBJ2-5; a possible D gene is TRBD2 (6 bases). The CDR3 is made up of 15 amino acids. V was clipped by 4 bases and J by 0 bases, with 12 bases between them. Germline loops: CDR1 LGHNA, CDR2 YNFKEQ. As DNA, the CDR3 is TGTGCCAGCAGCCCGGAGGCGGGGAACCAAGAGACCCAGTACTTC. Protein sequence: CASSPEAGNQETQYF.

This clonotype has only a few counts. This chain joins TRBV6-1 and TRBJ2-7; D is undetermined. V lost 6 bases and J 2 bases, leaving 14 bases between the germline ends. The germline V gene has CDR1 MNHNS and CDR2 SASEGT. The CDR3 runs to 14 residues. The CDR3 loop is CASSPQTYTYEQYF. As DNA, the CDR3 is TGTGCCAGCAGCCCCCAAACATATACCTACGAGCAGTACTTC.

This clonotype was counted at least ten times. The V gene is TRBV3-1, the J gene TRBJ2-1; TRBD2 aligns across 11 bases. Losses at the gene ends were 0 bases for V and 13 bases for J; bases not matched to a gene: 8. Germline CDR1 LGHDT, CDR2 YNNKEL (reference sequence). This CDR3 is 15 amino acids long. The CDR3 DNA reads as TGTGCCAGCAGCCAAGATACTAGCGGGAGCTCCGCCCAGTTCTTC. Translated: CASSQDTSGSSAQFF.

The sample holds many counts of this clonotype. V is TRBV20-1 and J is TRBJ1-5; TRBD1 matches at 10 bases. The CDR3 consists of 14 residues. J was trimmed by 7 bases and V by 5 bases; bases with no gene match: 8. The germline CDR1 and CDR2 sequences are DFQATT and SNEGSKA (reference sequence). The CDR3 sequence is CSAGGTGEFQPQHF. DNA for the CDR3: TGCAGTGCTGGGGGGACAGGGGAATTCCAGCCCCAGCATTTT.

This chain joins TRBV3-1 and TRBJ2-3; 12 bases are a match to TRBD1. Trimming at V came to 4 bases and at J to 1 base, leaving 12 bases not matched to a gene. Germline V gene lookup returns CDR1 LGHDT and CDR2 YNNKEL (reference sequence). The CDR3 is 19 amino acids. DNA for the CDR3: TGTGCCAGCAGCCCACCCCGGGACAGGGGGCAGCGGGGCACAGATACGCAGTATTTT. Translating gives CASSPPRDRGQRGTDTQYF.

This clonotype turned up a few times. The chain has TRBV19 and TRBJ2-1; 7 bases are shared with TRBD1. The CDR3 is made up of 14 amino acids. Germline V gene lookup returns CDR1 LNHDA and CDR2 SQIVND (reference sequence). V lost 4 bases to trimming and J lost 5 bases; unmatched junction nucleotides: 5. CDR3 nucleotide sequence: TGTGCCAGTAGTACCTTGACAGGGCACAATGAGCAGTTCTTC. It translates to CASSTLTGHNEQFF.

At least ten counts were recorded for this clonotype. The chain is built from TRBV9 and TRBJ2-3; D might be TRBD2 (7 bases). The CDR3 runs to 15 residues. The V gene lost 3 bases and the J gene lost 0 bases, with 11 bases spanning the gap. Germline CDR1 and CDR2: SGDLS and YYNGEE. The CDR3 loop is CASSAGGSSTDTQYF. CDR3 in DNA: TGTGCCAGCAGCGCGGGGGGCTCTAGCACAGATACGCAGTATTTT.

This clonotype was recorded many times. V gene TRBV4-1 combines with J gene TRBJ1-5, with a tentative D call TRBD1 (6 bases). Germline V gives CDR1 MGHRA, CDR2 YSYEKL. V lost 0 bases, J lost 5 bases, and 14 bases lay in between. There are 16 residues in the CDR3. In DNA form, the CDR3 reads TGCGCCAGCAGCCAAGATCTCGGGACAACTTATCAGCCCCAGCATTTT. As protein: CASSQDLGTTYQPQHF.

This clonotype was seen a few times. This chain uses TRBV5-1 with TRBJ2-5; D is unresolved. The CDR3 runs 14 residues. Trimming removed 0 bases from V and 4 bases from J, with 10 bases in between. CDR1 and CDR2 from the germline V gene are SGHRS and YFSETQ. CDR3 amino acids: CASSLDLHGETQYF. As DNA, the CDR3 is TGCGCCAGCAGCTTGGACTTGCATGGAGAGACCCAGTACTTC.

The chain employs TRBV7-9 and TRBJ2-1; D is tentatively TRBD1 or TRBD2 (5 bases each). V was trimmed by 7 bases and J by 14 bases, leaving 21 bases between them. The CDR3 is 13 amino acids. From germline, CDR1 is SEHNR and CDR2 FQNEAQ (reference sequence). DNA of the CDR3: TGTGCCAGCATTAAGGACGGGACCAAGGTGGAGTTCTTC. Protein: CASIKDGTKVEFF.

Only a few counts were recorded for this clonotype. This chain connects TRBV29-1 to TRBJ2-3, with D perhaps assigned TRBD1 or TRBD2 (5 bases each). V was cut by 3 bases and J by 6 bases, with 10 bases left in between. The CDR3 is 12 residues long. Germline CDR1 reads SQVTM; CDR2 reads ANQGSEA. CDR3 protein: CSVEWWGDTQYF. CDR3 coding DNA: TGCAGCGTTGAGTGGTGGGGGGATACGCAGTATTTT.

The chain joins TRBV29-1 to TRBJ2-2, with D perhaps matching TRBD1 (5 bases). In germline, CDR1 is SQVTM, CDR2 ANQGSEA. The CDR3 is 11 amino acids. V lost 6 bases to trimming and J lost 7 bases, with 9 bases between them. This chain's CDR3 is CSVETDGELFF. The CDR3 nucleotides are TGCAGCGTCGAGACAGACGGGGAGCTGTTTTTT.

This clonotype showed up just a few times. The J gene is TRBJ1-1, the V gene TRBV20-1, with a tentative D call TRBD1 (5 bases). CDR1 and CDR2 (germline): DFQATT, SNEGSKA (reference sequence). The CDR3 has 12 residues. Trimming shortened V by 6 bases and J by 1 base, and 9 bases separated the two germline ends. The CDR3 DNA is TGCAGTGCCGCGACAGAGAACACTGAAGCTTTCTTT. This codes for CSAATENTEAFF.

This clonotype was detected a few times. This rearrangement joins TRBV3-1 to TRBJ1-1; D uncertain. Germline values: CDR1 LGHDT, CDR2 YNNKEL (reference sequence). Trimming pared 1 base from V and 6 bases from J, leaving 9 bases between. The CDR3 length is 13 residues. The CDR3 loop is CASSQVMAAEAFF. CDR3 in DNA: TGTGCCAGCAGCCAAGTGATGGCGGCTGAAGCTTTCTTT. The full variable domain, rest sourced from reference TRBV3-1 and TRBJ1-1, is DTAVSQTPKYLVTQMGNDKSIKCEQNLGHDTMYWYKQDSKKFLKIMFSYNNKELIINETVPNRFSPKSPDKAHLNLHINSLELGDSAVYFCASSQVMAAEAFFGQGTRLTVV.

This clonotype was seen ten or more times. The gene calls are TRBV7-9 and TRBJ2-7, with D perhaps TRBD1 or TRBD2 (5 bases each). Germline CDR1 reads SEHNR; CDR2 reads FQNEAQ (reference sequence). V was clipped by 1 base and J by 2 bases, with 18 bases between them. The CDR3 spans 17 residues. In nucleotides, the CDR3 is TGTGCCAGCAGCTTAGAGGAAAGGGGCAGAGGGGCCTACGAGCAGTACTTC. This codes for CASSLEERGRGAYEQYF.

Many counts were recorded for this clonotype. The chain joins TRBV29-1 to TRBJ2-5; D not certain. Germline V CDR1 and CDR2: SQVTM, ANQGSEA. The CDR3 length is 12 residues. Trimming shortened V by 2 bases and J by 5 bases, and 9 bases separated the two germline ends. CDR3 in amino acids: CSVEPVIETQYF. For the CDR3, the DNA is TGCAGCGTTGAACCAGTTATCGAGACCCAGTACTTC. The entire variable domain, with the rest obtained from reference TRBV29-1 and TRBJ2-5, is as follows: SAVISQKPSRDICQRGTSLTIQCQVDSQVTMMFWYRQQPGQSLTLIATANQGSEATYESGFVIDKFPISRPNLTFSTLTVSNMSPEDSSIYLCSVEPVIETQYFGPGTRLLVL.

There are many counts of this clonotype. V is TRBV28 and J is TRBJ2-7; 8 bases match TRBD2. With V trimmed by 10 bases and J by 4 bases, 21 bases remained unmatched. CDR1 MDHEN and CDR2 SYDVKM come from the germline V gene. This CDR3 is 17 amino acids long. In DNA, the CDR3 is TGTGCCACGCTACTCCTTACCCCAGCGGGAGATCAATACGAGCAGTACTTC. Its protein product is CATLLLTPAGDQYEQYF.

The chain joins TRBV28 to TRBJ2-7; weak D call: TRBD1 (6 bases). The length of the CDR3 is 16 residues. Trimming cost V 2 bases and J 3 bases, with 17 bases left between them. Germline-derived CDR1 and CDR2 are MDHEN and SYDVKM. The CDR3 DNA reads TGTGCCAGCAGTTTAGGATCAGGGGCCAGAAACTACGAGCAGTACTTC. It is translated as CASSLGSGARNYEQYF. The entire variable domain, with the rest obtained from reference TRBV28 and TRBJ2-7, is as follows: DVKVTQSSRYLVKRTGEKVFLECVQDMDHENMFWYRQDPGLGLRLIYFSYDVKMKEKGDIPEGYSVSREKKERFSLILESASTNQTSMYLCASSLGSGARNYEQYFGPGTRLTVT.

This clonotype appeared many times. The chain joins TRBV12-3 or TRBV12-4 to TRBJ1-2, with D possibly being TRBD1 (6 bases). CDR3 length: 16 amino acids. V lost 5 bases and J lost 5, with 21 bases in between. The CDR3 loop is CASSIKQGRPPYGYTF. Here the CDR3 DNA reads TGTGCCAGCAGTATAAAGCAGGGGCGCCCTCCATATGGCTACACCTTC.

The V call is TRBV3-1, the J call TRBJ2-2, with 13 positions matching TRBD2. V was pared by 0 bases and J by 1 base, with 2 bases of the junction left unmatched. The CDR3 extends over 18 amino acids. From germline, CDR1 is LGHDT and CDR2 YNNKEL (reference sequence). The CDR3 DNA follows: TGTGCCAGCAGCCAAGATCGGACTAGCGGGGGGAACACCGGGGAGCTGTTTTTT. It specifies CASSQDRTSGGNTGELFF.

The table lists this clonotype with many counts. V gene TRBV7-9 combines with J gene TRBJ2-5, with a weak D call TRBD1 (5 bases). The CDR3 is made up of 12 amino acids. Germline lookup yields CDR1 SEHNR and CDR2 FQNEAQ (reference sequence). V lost 9 bases to trimming and J lost 5 bases, with 13 bases between them. The CDR3 bases are TGTGCCAGTACAGGTTCAGGGGAGACCCAGTACTTC. The encoded protein is CASTGSGETQYF.

This clonotype was observed a handful of times. The V call is TRBV7-9, the J call TRBJ2-5; weak D call: TRBD1 (7 bases). The CDR3 contains 17 residues. The germline V and J ends were trimmed by 1 base and 4 bases, with 19 bases remaining between them. CDR1 and CDR2 (germline): SEHNR, FQNEAQ (reference sequence). Written as DNA, the CDR3 is TGTGCCAGCAGCTTAGTTGGCAGGGGGGATAGAGGAGAGACCCAGTACTTC. It codes for CASSLVGRGDRGETQYF.

The V and J genes are TRBV5-6 and TRBJ2-4; 9 bases fit TRBD1. The junction had 7 bases not matched to a gene; V was cut back by 3 bases and J by 6 bases. The CDR3 is 15 residues long. CDR1 and CDR2 from the germline V gene are SGHDT and YYEEEE. This CDR3 is CASSWRDRAPNIQYF. DNA for the CDR3: TGTGCCAGCAGCTGGAGGGACAGGGCCCCAAACATTCAGTACTTC.

CDR3 loop: CASSSYPSDGQETQYF. CDR3 bases: TGTGCCAGCAGTTCCTACCCGTCGGACGGTCAAGAGACCCAGTACTTC. V usage is TRBV6-5 and J usage is TRBJ2-5; D ambiguous. This CDR3 is built from 16 residues. Germline CDR1 and CDR2: MNHEY and SVGAGI. With 4 bases removed from V and 2 bases from J, the gap between germline ends came to 17 bases.

Many counts were recorded for this clonotype. The rearrangement links TRBV28 to TRBJ2-2; D possibly matches TRBD1 or TRBD2 (5 bases each). Germline CDR1 is MDHEN and CDR2 is SYDVKM. V dropped 7 bases and J dropped 4 bases, with 16 bases sitting between them. This CDR3 region has 15 residues. CDR3 amino acids: CASTARGVGTGELFF. The CDR3 DNA sequence: TGTGCCAGCACCGCCCGAGGGGTTGGCACCGGGGAGCTGTTTTTT.

As concerns this clonotype: A much larger clone differs from this one at a single base, so this may be a read error. The gene calls are TRBV7-2 and TRBJ2-7; no firm D call. Germline V gene data show CDR1 as SGHTA and CDR2 as FQGNSA. Trimming cost V 3 bases and J 0 bases, with 6 bases left between them. The CDR3 is 13 amino acids. For the CDR3, the DNA is TGTGCCAGCAGCTTTGGGTTCTCCTACGAGCAGTACTTC. Protein sequence: CASSFGFSYEQYF.

This clonotype was detected only a few times. The chain links TRBV29-1 to TRBJ2-5; TRBD2 matches at 7 bases. J lost 0 bases, V lost 1 base, and 5 bases had no gene match. CDR1 and CDR2 from the germline V gene are SQVTM and ANQGSEA. The CDR3 is 15 amino acids. The CDR3 sequence is CSVEVGSGYQETQYF. In DNA form, the CDR3 reads TGCAGCGTTGAAGTGGGTAGCGGGTACCAAGAGACCCAGTACTTC.